A single sample is the source of the 2 T cell receptor beta chains below, sequenced in a study of blood T cell repertoires in COVID-19. Data came from immunoSEQ multiplex PCR; TCRdb stores just in-frame clones and leaves some out. The profile shows about 170,000 clones, roughly 81% of them singletons. Specimen: peripheral blood. Source of these receptors: a man aged 35-49 years who had recovered from COVID-19.

This chain connects TRBV18 to TRBJ1-1, with D possibly TRBD1 on 6 matching bases. CDR1 and CDR2 (germline): KGHSH, LQKENI. Trimming removed 4 bases from V and 4 bases from J, with 10 bases in between. The CDR3 sequence is 13 residues long. This CDR3 is CASSQGQLTEAFF. CDR3 coding DNA: TGTGCCAGCTCACAAGGACAGCTCACTGAAGCTTTCTTT.

This sequence joins TRBV4-1 and TRBJ2-3; possible D gene TRBD1, 6 bases. The germline V and J ends were trimmed by 6 bases and 0 bases, with 13 bases remaining between them. Looked up from germline, CDR1 is MGHRA and CDR2 is YSYEKL. The CDR3 is 15 residues long. The CDR3 nucleotides are TGCGCCAGCAGGTTACGACAGGCTAGCACAGATACGCAGTATTTT. Its protein is CASRLRQASTDTQYF.